The TCR beta chain under discussion was sequenced for a study of cytomegalovirus exposure and HLA in healthy donors (dated by TCRdb to 2016 to 2017). For the study in its entirety: A later analysis indicated that the 120 or so validation repertoires were generated on the platform also employed for the approximately 700 repertoires of the first cohort. The study was designed to test whether signatures of past pathogen exposure could be identified by cataloging public T cell receptors. Besides the first cohort of approximately 670 subjects, a separate validation cohort made up of about 120 different subjects was used. To predict cytomegalovirus infection status, the study brought together high-throughput TCR immunosequencing, statistical association of individual TCRs with disease status, and machine learning. The paper's findings and limits, for the study overall: The validation cohort had no HLA typing available for a later analysis, so co-occurrence within that cohort was assessed over all 110 or so repertoires. According to the authors, the approach could potentially be generalized to other disease states and immunological phenotypes. Most TCR sequences were seen in very few donors, while some public TCRs were found in many individuals. The study gave a list of 150 to 200 TCR beta chains associated with cytomegalovirus. Subsequent analysis determined that TCRs grouped into clusters in the first cohort also showed a tendency toward co-occurrence across the 90 to 150 validation repertoires, and about 93% of cluster scores exceeded 0. In vitro tests confirmed that three of the cytomegalovirus-associated TCR beta chains recognize cytomegalovirus antigens. The classifier was reported to diagnose cytomegalovirus status with high specificity and sensitivity in both the original and validation cohorts.

The donors belonged to the validation cohort of over a hundred subjects, which was separate from the roughly 670-subject first cohort. Remarks on this clone: It has no known antigen specificity. No base quality information exists; no much larger clone differs at one position.

For CDR1 and CDR2, the germline V gene lists MNHNS and SASEGT. Spanning cysteine to phenylalanine, the CDR3 consists of 11 amino acids. The DNA shown is the 33-base CDR3, in frame from base 1. A distance of 9 bases separates the germline ends of V and J, which lose 6 bases and 9 bases respectively. Library preparation employed the immunoSEQ multiplex PCR assay. In the authors' own workflow: A statistical classification framework was built to diagnose cytomegalovirus status from the catalog of TCR beta chain sequences. TCRdb's version of the immuneACCESS table is confined to in-frame rearrangements and falls short of the full clone set. An unresolved V gene accounts for under half of the shortfall where checked; the remainder is of unknown origin. The V and J calls and clone size come from that table; D and trimming were worked out from the DNA. The sample table shows about 130,000 clones, and roughly 79% are seen once. Around 27% of the sample comes from the top ten.

The sample consisted of PBMCs. The receptor was derived from a man in his thirties or forties in good health and CMV-seropositive. Recombination connected TRBV6-1 to TRBJ2-1; TRBD2 is perhaps the D gene, given 5 matching bases. CDR3 reads: CASRDLSEQFF. The DNA is TGTGCCAGCAGGGACTTGAGTGAGCAGTTCTTC.